These T cell receptor beta chains were read from a single sample in a study of neoadjuvant anti-PD-1 for oral cavity cancer. TCRdb's copy holds only in-frame clones and misses some; the assay was immunoSEQ multiplex PCR. The sample has more than 6,500 clones; 60% to 85% are singletons. Sequenced material: PBMCs, taken before nivolumab (anti-PD-1) treatment. These receptors were collected from a person aged 35-79 years with oral cavity squamous cell carcinoma. CDR3s leave out the opening cysteine and the closing phenylalanine or tryptophan. Size is omitted from some rows. Given values are once, few, many or a class for expanded clones.

-	TRBV28	TRBJ1-2	ASSSSVYGYT
-	TRBV9	TRBJ2-2	ASSPWEDTGELF
-	TRBV5-1	TRBJ1-6	ASSLPQDSGGSPLH
few	TRBV25-1	TRBJ2-5	ASSEDRGRDQY
-	TRBV7-9	TRBJ1-1	ASSPGLGLNTEAF
few	TRBV15	TRBJ2-1	ATSRESRNEQF
once	TRBV11-2	TRBJ1-4	ASSLSRSGGNEKLF
-	TRBV5-6	TRBJ1-5	ASSLGRESNQPQH
once	TRBV6-5	TRBJ2-7	ASSSRTEASYEQY
-	TRBV9	TRBJ1-4	ASSEGTGYVGEKLF
-	TRBV6-1	TRBJ2-2	ASSTSGENTGELF
-	TRBV30	TRBJ1-1	AWSSQPDRGVEAF
few	TRBV7-9	TRBJ2-7	ASSSDRGPYEQY
-	TRBV7-8	TRBJ1-2	ASSLDRGAHYGYT
-	TRBV27	TRBJ1-6	ASSPDRGAYNSPLH
-	TRBV19	TRBJ1-2	ASLYPGPGAPYGYT
-	TRBV9	TRBJ2-1	ASSVVGTSGNEQF
-	TRBV7-2	TRBJ1-5	ASSYTTGALNQPQH
few	TRBV19	TRBJ1-5	ASTPGTLSNQPQH
-	TRBV4-3	TRBJ1-3	ASSQDPGVYSGNTIY
once	TRBV4-3	TRBJ2-3	ASSQDFTARATQY
-	TRBV30	TRBJ1-1	AWSVQLGRTEAF
-	TRBV28	TRBJ2-7	ASNQLLRGP
few	TRBV4-1	TRBJ1-5	ASSQPTVRQPQH
-	TRBV21-1	TRBJ2-2	ASRGSLSTGELF
-	TRBV2	TRBJ2-5	ASSVRQEETQY
-	TRBV5-5	TRBJ2-7	ASRGVFGSYEQY
-	TRBV5-5	TRBJ1-2	ASRREDYGYT
-	TRBV6-1	TRBJ2-2	ASSEATGGTGELF
-	TRBV7-2	TRBJ2-7	ASSAMTSGGLEQY
few	TRBV19	TRBJ1-2	ASSIRGKGNYGYT
-	TRBV13	TRBJ1-2	ASSLTANYGYT
-	TRBV11-2	TRBJ2-5	ASSLALAGLETQY
-	TRBV4-3	TRBJ1-3	ASSQGGGQGHSGNTIY
-	TRBV7-2	TRBJ1-6	ASSLVVLPYSPLH
-	TRBV5-4	TRBJ2-1	ASSAAGFPSYNEQF
-	TRBV4-3	TRBJ2-7	ASSQDRGGTAI
few	TRBV7-8	TRBJ2-7	ASSLASWGDEQY
-	TRBV2	TRBJ1-2	ASGSGAWTFYGYT
once	TRBV6-1	TRBJ1-1	ASSEYGRPAFSGVTEAF
-	TRBV6-5	TRBJ1-6	ASSSDRAYNSPLH
-	TRBV11-3	TRBJ2-6	ASSSNTAGVGANVLT
few	TRBV4-1	TRBJ2-7	ASSQGSGGPSEQY
once	TRBV6-5	TRBJ2-3	ASSYSPGSSTDTQY
-	TRBV9	TRBJ2-7	ASSVEQGGYEQY
-	TRBV7-6	TRBJ1-2	ASSSPIRDRGKGYT
-	TRBV19	TRBJ1-6	ASTGTEGTPLH
-	TRBV28	TRBJ1-2	ASSLSTGLTNYGYT